These 13 T cell receptor beta chains share one sample of origin, sequenced in a study of blood T cell repertoires in COVID-19. Only in-frame clones appear in the TCRdb table, and some are missing; sequencing was by immunoSEQ multiplex PCR. This sample carries roughly 30,000 clones, nearly 90% of them seen once, and the ten largest clones take 9% to 9.5%. What was sequenced was peripheral blood. These receptors were obtained from a human donor in a cohort sampled during active COVID-19.

This clone has a single count. The V and J genes are TRBV5-1 and TRBJ2-3, with D hard to call. The CDR3 spans 12 residues. V was clipped by 3 bases and J by 1 base, with 3 bases between them. From germline, CDR1 is SGHRS and CDR2 YFSETQ. CDR3 nucleotides: TGCGCCAGCAGCTCGGGCACAGATACGCAGTATTTT. Its protein product is CASSSGTDTQYF.

This rearrangement joins TRBV6-5 to TRBJ2-3; tentative D call: TRBD1 (6 bases). Germline V gives CDR1 MNHEY, CDR2 SVGAGI. This CDR3 comprises 15 residues. The ends were cut back, 5 bases at V and 3 bases at J, with 15 bases in the middle. The CDR3, as DNA: TGTGCCAGCAGTAAAAGACAGGCTGGGACAGATACGCAGTATTTT. Protein product: CASSKRQAGTDTQYF.

This clone is a singleton in its sample. The CDR3, as DNA: TGTGCCAGCAGCCACCTCGGAGCCCCCCAAGAGACCCAGTACTTC. This gives the protein CASSHLGAPQETQYF. The chain is built from TRBV14 and TRBJ2-5; D gene uncertain. The CDR3 length is 15 residues. Deletions cut 3 bases from V and 1 base from J, with 12 bases between. Germline CDR1 reads SGHDN; CDR2 reads FVKESK.

The V and J genes are TRBV27 and TRBJ1-6; possible D gene TRBD1, 6 bases. The CDR3 is made up of 15 amino acids. V lost 8 bases, J lost 7 bases, and 18 bases lay in between. Germline CDR1 reads MNHEY; CDR2 reads SMNVEV (reference sequence). Here the CDR3 DNA reads TGTGCCAGCCGGCCAGGGTGGGACACGAATTCACCCCTCCACTTT. Residues: CASRPGWDTNSPLHF.

This sequence joins TRBV10-3 and TRBJ1-2; the D is unclear. The CDR3 extends over 14 amino acids. The germline V gene encodes CDR1 ENHRY and CDR2 SYGVKD. V lost 2 bases and J 2 bases, leaving 9 bases between the germline ends. Here the CDR3 reads CAISERVANYGYTF. The CDR3 nucleotides read TGTGCCATCAGTGAGCGAGTAGCCAACTATGGCTACACCTTC.

V usage is TRBV25-1 and J usage is TRBJ2-4; TRBD1 matches 8 bases. After removal of 9 bases from V and 8 bases from J, the junction contained 12 bases not matched to a gene. Germline CDR1 MGHDK, CDR2 SYGVNS. The CDR3 covers 14 residues. This CDR3 is CASRYPDRADIQYF. CDR3 in DNA: TGTGCCAGTCGCTATCCGGACAGGGCTGACATTCAGTACTTC.

The chain uses TRBV25-1 and TRBJ1-2; D may be TRBD1 (6 bases). The CDR3 sequence is 13 residues long. Germline assignment: CDR1 MGHDK and CDR2 SYGVNS. Between the trimmed V and J ends, which lost 6 bases and 4 bases, there was a span of 12 bases. CDR3 nucleotides: TGTGCCAGCAGGAGGGGGGGACCCTATGGCTACACCTTC. Its protein product is CASRRGGPYGYTF.

This chain joins TRBV7-6 and TRBJ1-4; 12 nucleotides match TRBD1. The CDR3 sequence is 16 residues long. With 5 bases clipped from V and 7 bases from J, the junction kept 8 bases outside the gene matches. The germline CDR1 and CDR2 sequences are SGHVS and FNYEAQ. The CDR3 is CASSRGQGARGEKLFF. In DNA, the CDR3 is TGTGCCAGCAGCCGGGGACAGGGGGCGCGGGGTGAAAAACTGTTTTTT.

V gene TRBV6-5 combines with J gene TRBJ2-7; 12 nucleotides match TRBD2. CDR1 and CDR2 (germline): MNHEY, SVGAGI. This CDR3 has 15 residues. The V and J ends lost 6 bases and 2 bases, in that order; junction bases with no gene match: 5. The CDR3 spells CASSITSGGTYEQYF. The CDR3 DNA sequence: TGTGCCAGCAGCATAACTAGCGGGGGGACCTACGAGCAGTACTTC.

This clone was seen a few times. V is TRBV5-8 and J is TRBJ2-7; 8 nucleotides agree with TRBD1. Losses at the gene ends were 5 bases for V and 0 bases for J; bases not matched to a gene: 7. CDR3 length equals 15 residues. Per germline, CDR1 SGHTS and CDR2 YDEGEE. This chain's CDR3 is CASSWTGLSSYEQYF. CDR3 nucleotide sequence: TGTGCCAGCAGTTGGACAGGGCTTAGCTCCTACGAGCAGTACTTC.

CDR3 sequence reads: CASSSSPTGLVTYEQYF. The CDR3 DNA reads as TGTGCCAGCAGCTCAAGTCCGACCGGACTAGTAACCTACGAGCAGTACTTC. V is TRBV7-8 and J is TRBJ2-7, with 7 bases that match TRBD2. Germline-derived CDR1 and CDR2 are SGHVS and FQNEAQ. V was clipped by 4 bases and J by 2 bases; unmatched bases: 14. The CDR3 runs 17 residues.

The rearrangement joins TRBV11-2 to TRBJ1-6, with a possible D match to TRBD1 (5 bases). CDR1 SGHAT and CDR2 FQNNGV come from the germline V gene. V lost 1 base and J 3 bases, leaving 10 bases between the germline ends. The CDR3 runs 16 residues. This CDR3 is CASSLAEGNYNSPLHF. The CDR3 DNA sequence: TGTGCCAGCAGCTTAGCGGAGGGGAACTATAATTCACCCCTCCACTTT.

V usage is TRBV5-6 and J usage is TRBJ2-5; TRBD2 matches 14 bases. Germline V gene data show CDR1 as SGHDT and CDR2 as YYEEEE. The V and J ends lost 0 bases and 2 bases, in that order; junction bases with no gene match: 9. This CDR3 is 19 amino acids long. DNA for the CDR3: TGTGCCAGCAGCTTGGCCTTCGGGACTAGCGGGAGTTGGCAAGAGACCCAGTACTTC. Encoded protein: CASSLAFGTSGSWQETQYF.